Each of the 6 T cell receptor beta chains below was sequenced from the same sample in a study of T cells in Graves' hyperthyroidism and ophthalmopathy. There were TCR beta CDR3 regions amplified from RNA transcripts. Using the HTBI primer set, a first-round RT-PCR was run on the TCR CDR3. TCRdb analysed the multiplex PCR reads with MiXCR anew, one entry per CDR3 protein. The data show 100,000 to 130,000 distinct CDR3 sequences, 16% seen once. Source material: blood. These receptors originate from a woman aged 50 to 65 with Graves' hyperthyroidism.

The rearrangement joins TRBV7-9 to TRBJ2-7; 8 nucleotides agree with TRBD2. The CDR3 is 13 residues long. Trimming took 5 bases from V and 6 from J; bases not matched to a gene: 6. Per the germline V gene, CDR1 is SEHNR and CDR2 is FQNEAQ (reference sequence). CDR3 amino acids: CASSPRGGSEQYF. The CDR3 DNA reads as TGTGCCAGCAGCCCCCGGGGGGGGAGCGAGCAGTACTTC.

A word on this clonotype: This may arise from a read error, as a much more abundant clone is one base away. In DNA form, the CDR3 reads TGTACCAGCAGTTCAAGGGGGACAAGCACAGATACGCAGTATTTT. Encoded protein: CTSSSRGTSTDTQYF. V gene TRBV28 combines with J gene TRBJ2-3; D possibly corresponds to TRBD1 (6 bases). Germline lookup yields CDR1 MDHEN and CDR2 SYDVKM. The CDR3 is 15 residues long.

V usage is TRBV29-1 and J usage is TRBJ2-7; 7 bases map to TRBD1. V dropped 0 bases and J dropped 2; count of bases not matched to a gene: 1. Germline V lookup: CDR1 SQVTM, CDR2 ANQGSEA. CDR3 size: 13 residues. The CDR3 loop is CSVEDDRAYEQYF. CDR3 DNA sequence: TGCAGCGTTGAAGATGACAGGGCCTACGAGCAGTACTTC.

This clonotype was counted many times. The chain uses TRBV14 and TRBJ2-3, with TRBD2 matching 11 bases. The CDR3 has 18 amino acids. V trimming: 4 bases; J trimming: 5 bases; junction bases outside the gene matches: 14. Germline CDR1 and CDR2: SGHDN and FVKESK. The CDR3 spells CASSLIPGLAELGDTQYF. CDR3 DNA: TGTGCCAGCAGCCTCATCCCGGGACTAGCGGAGCTGGGAGATACGCAGTATTTT.

Many counts were recorded for this clonotype. The V and J genes are TRBV5-1 and TRBJ1-1, with a possible D match to TRBD1 (6 bases). V was shortened by 1 base and J by 1 base, with 11 bases between the two germline ends. CDR1 and CDR2 from the germline V gene are SGHRS and YFSETQ. The CDR3 runs to 15 residues. The CDR3 region is CASSLYPGENTEAFF. Here the CDR3 DNA reads TGCGCCAGCAGCTTGTACCCAGGGGAGAACACTGAAGCTTTCTTT.

The CDR3 here is CASGASGGNIQYF. CDR3 nucleotide sequence: TGTGCCAGCGGGGCTTCGGGTGGAAACATTCAGTACTTC. The gene calls are TRBV6-1 and TRBJ2-4; D is perhaps TRBD1 (5 bases). The V end lost 8 bases, the J end lost 6 bases, and 14 bases lay between the germline ends. Germline assignment: CDR1 MNHNS and CDR2 SASEGT. The CDR3 covers 13 residues.